Listed below are T cell receptor beta chains from one sample, sequenced in a study of shared clonotypes between healthy human individuals. Measured with immunoSEQ multiplex PCR; TCRdb has only the in-frame clones, and not every one. The sample lists approximately 1,500,000 clones; 95% to 99% were seen once. Sequenced: naive CD4+ T cells sorted from blood. The receptors come from a man aged 25-40 years in good health. Both conserved end residues are part of each CDR3. D genes are given only for firm matches. Size is omitted from some rows. Given values are once, few, many or a class for expanded clones.

v_gene	j_gene	len	abundance	d_gene	CDR3nt	CDR3aa
TRBV7-8	TRBJ2-7	11	NA	NA	TGTGCCAGCAGCTCGATCTACGAGCAGTACTTC	CASSSIYEQYF
TRBV2	TRBJ2-2	14	NA	NA	TGTGCCAGCAGGACTTACGGGGACACCGGGGAGCTGTTTTTT	CASRTYGDTGELFF
TRBV11-2	TRBJ2-3	14	NA	NA	TGTGCCAGCAGTAGGGACCAACTAGGAGATACGCAGTATTTT	CASSRDQLGDTQYF
TRBV6-4	TRBJ2-3	17	NA	TRBD1	TGTGCCAGCAGTGAAGGTTGGACAGGCACTAGCACAGATACGCAGTATTTT	CASSEGWTGTSTDTQYF
TRBV7-2	TRBJ2-7	13	NA	TRBD2	TGTGCCAGCAGCTTACTAGCGGCGTACGAGCAGTACTTC	CASSLLAAYEQYF
TRBV5-1	TRBJ2-5	13	once	NA	TGCGCCAGCAGCAAGGACAGTTCTGAGACCCAGTACTTC	CASSKDSSETQYF
TRBV28	TRBJ1-1	14	once	NA	TGTGCCAGTAATCGGTCAGGACGGGACACTGAAGCTTTCTTT	CASNRSGRDTEAFF
TRBV19	TRBJ2-1	13	NA	TRBD1	TGTGCCAGTAGTGCCGATAACAGGGGGACCCAGTTCTTC	CASSADNRGTQFF
TRBV29-1	TRBJ2-1	13	NA	NA	TGCAGCGTTGAAGATCGCGGGAACAATGAGCAGTTCTTC	CSVEDRGNNEQFF
TRBV5-5	TRBJ2-1	17	NA	TRBD2	TGTGCCAGCAGCTTGGCTCGGCGGGAGGACATCTACAATGAGCAGTTCTTC	CASSLARREDIYNEQFF
TRBV28	TRBJ2-3	14	NA	NA	TGTGCCGGTTCATACAACGGGAGAACAGATACGCAGTATTTT	CAGSYNGRTDTQYF
TRBV5-1	TRBJ2-7	14	NA	NA	TGCGCCAGCAGCAAATACAAGAGCTCCTACGAGCAGTACTTC	CASSKYKSSYEQYF
TRBV15	TRBJ2-1	14	NA	TRBD2	TGTGCCACCAGCAGGGGGGGGACGGTGGCTGAGCAGTTCTTC	CATSRGGTVAEQFF
TRBV18	TRBJ2-7	15	NA	TRBD2	TGTGCCAGCTCACCTGGGACTAGCGCGGACTACGAGCAGTACTTC	CASSPGTSADYEQYF
TRBV13	TRBJ2-7	18	NA	TRBD2	TGTGCCAGCAGCCTGAGGACTAGCGGGATAATATACTCCTACGAGCAGTACTTC	CASSLRTSGIIYSYEQYF
TRBV18	TRBJ1-5	16	once	NA	TGTGCCAGCTCACCACCCAACGCAGGGGAAGATCAGCCCCAGCATTTT	CASSPPNAGEDQPQHF
TRBV5-4	TRBJ2-1	13	NA	NA	TGTGCCAGCAGCTTGGAATACGTGAATGAGCAGTTCTTC	CASSLEYVNEQFF
TRBV18	TRBJ2-7	15	NA	TRBD1	TGTGCCAGCTCACCACAAATGACAGGGAATGACGAGCAGTACTTC	CASSPQMTGNDEQYF
TRBV7-9	TRBJ2-1	14	NA	NA	TGTGCCAGCAAGTATAACGGACCCTACAATGAGCAGTTCTTC	CASKYNGPYNEQFF
TRBV2	TRBJ2-5	15	NA	TRBD2	TGTGCCAGCAGTGAGTTCGGACTAGGCGGGGAGACCCAGTACTTC	CASSEFGLGGETQYF
TRBV27	TRBJ2-7	13	NA	TRBD1	TGTGCCAGCAGGAGAGGGACAGGGCTGGAGCAGTACTTC	CASRRGTGLEQYF
TRBV7-8	TRBJ1-1	14	once	NA	TGTGCCAGCAGCAACCCGGGACACTCGACTGAAGCTTTCTTT	CASSNPGHSTEAFF
TRBV10-3	TRBJ2-3	13	NA	NA	TGTGCCATCAGCTCACAGGATACAGATACGCAGTATTTT	CAISSQDTDTQYF
TRBV27	TRBJ2-2	17	NA	NA	TGTGCCAGCAGTTTATGGGGCCCAGTTGCGCCTTCCGGGGAGCTGTTTTTT	CASSLWGPVAPSGELFF
TRBV6-5	TRBJ1-2	15	NA	NA	TGTGCCAGCACCCCAATGGGCAGCCGTAACTATGGCTACACCTTC	CASTPMGSRNYGYTF